This TCR beta chain derives from a study of blood T cell repertoires in COVID-19. This CDR3 contains 16 residues. From germline, CDR1 is SGDLS and CDR2 YYNGEE. The junction had 12 bases not matched to a gene; V was cut back by 3 bases and J by 5 bases. Sequencing used immunoSEQ multiplex PCR; TCRdb keeps in-frame clones, though not all of them. The sample has 350,000 to 450,000 clones, roughly nine tenths seen once; the top ten hold 1.1%. The sequence was obtained from a man aged 25-45 years who had recovered from COVID-19. Input material: PBMCs or T cells enriched from blood (not recorded which). The gene calls are TRBV9 and TRBJ1-2; 8 bases are shared with TRBD1. As DNA, the CDR3 is TGTGCCAGCAGCGAACCCGGGACAGGCGACTTTTATGGCTACACCTTC. Protein product: CASSEPGTGDFYGYTF.